This T cell receptor beta chain was observed in a study of identical twins. TCRdb redid the calling of the 5' RACE reads with MiXCR, one entry per CDR3 protein. The sample lists nearly 250,000 distinct CDR3 sequences, around 7% occurring once. Germline trimming cut 6 bases from V and 6 bases from J; bases unmatched to any gene: 13. This CDR3 contains 16 residues. The germline V gene has CDR1 SGHAT and CDR2 FQNNGV. The sample holds a few counts of this clonotype. Its antigen is as yet unknown. The study's findings and limits: Interpretation of the results relied on cross-sectional statistical analysis and not on following the same donors.

The same data also went into a second study, on yellow fever vaccine responses in identical twins.

The source is a young woman in good health. The chain combines TRBV11-2 with TRBJ2-1; 8 bases map to TRBD1. Material for sequencing was memory (CD45RO+) T cells sorted from blood. The CDR3 DNA follows: TGTGCCAGCAGACCCCCCGGACAGGGAGGTCTCAATGAGCAGTTCTTC. Its protein product is CASRPPGQGGLNEQFF.